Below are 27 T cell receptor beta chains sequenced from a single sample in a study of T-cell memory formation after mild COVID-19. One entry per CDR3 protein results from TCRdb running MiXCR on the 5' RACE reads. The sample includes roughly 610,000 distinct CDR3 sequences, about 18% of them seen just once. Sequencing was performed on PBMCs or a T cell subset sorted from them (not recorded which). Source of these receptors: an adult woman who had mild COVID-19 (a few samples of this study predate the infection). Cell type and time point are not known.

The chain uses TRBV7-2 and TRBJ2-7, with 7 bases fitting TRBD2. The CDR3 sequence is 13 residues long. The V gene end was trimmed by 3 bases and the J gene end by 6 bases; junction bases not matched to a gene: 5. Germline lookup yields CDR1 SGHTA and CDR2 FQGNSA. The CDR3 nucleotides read TGTGCCAGCAGCTTGGGAGGGAGAGGCGAGCAGTACTTC. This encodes CASSLGGRGEQYF. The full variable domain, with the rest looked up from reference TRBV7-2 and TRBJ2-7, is GAGVSQSPSNKVTEKGKDVELRCDPISGHTALYWYRQSLGQGLEFLIYFQGNSAPDKSGLPSDRFSAERTGGSVSTLTIQRTQQEDSAVYLCASSLGGRGEQYFGPGTRLTVT.

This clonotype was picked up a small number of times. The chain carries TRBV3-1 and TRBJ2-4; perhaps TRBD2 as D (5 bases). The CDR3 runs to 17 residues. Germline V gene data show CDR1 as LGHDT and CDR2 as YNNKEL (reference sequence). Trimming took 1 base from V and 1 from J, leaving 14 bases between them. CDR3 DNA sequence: TGTGCCAGCAGCCAAGTATCGGGGTCCGCTGCCAAAAACATTCAGTACTTC. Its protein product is CASSQVSGSAAKNIQYF.

CDR3 loop: CASTSQAGRGRGQETQYF. In DNA form, the CDR3 reads TGTGCCAGCACCTCCCAAGCTGGGCGGGGGAGGGGCCAAGAGACCCAGTACTTC. This rearrangement joins TRBV25-1 to TRBJ2-5, with 7 positions matching TRBD2. The CDR3 covers 18 residues. Germline V gene sequence: CDR1 MGHDK, CDR2 SYGVNS. J gave up 1 base and V 7 bases, and 18 bases lay outside the gene matches.

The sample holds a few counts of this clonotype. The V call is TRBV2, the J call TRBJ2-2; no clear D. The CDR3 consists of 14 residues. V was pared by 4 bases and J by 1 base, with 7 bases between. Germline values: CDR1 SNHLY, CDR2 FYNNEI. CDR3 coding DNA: TGTGCCAGCAGTGCTATACGGAACACCGGGGAGCTGTTTTTT. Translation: CASSAIRNTGELFF. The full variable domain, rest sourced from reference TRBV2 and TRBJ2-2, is EPEVTQTPSHQVTQMGQEVILRCVPISNHLYFYWYRQILGQKVEFLVSFYNNEISEKSEIFDDQFSVERPDGSNFTLKIRSTKLEDSAMYFCASSAIRNTGELFFGEGSRLTVL.

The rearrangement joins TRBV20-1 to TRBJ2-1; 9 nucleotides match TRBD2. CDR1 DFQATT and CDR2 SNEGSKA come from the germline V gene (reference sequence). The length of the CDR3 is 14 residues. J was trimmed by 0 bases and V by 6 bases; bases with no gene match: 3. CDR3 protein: CSAWRGGSYNEQFF. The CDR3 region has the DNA TGCAGTGCCTGGCGGGGGGGCTCCTACAATGAGCAGTTCTTC.

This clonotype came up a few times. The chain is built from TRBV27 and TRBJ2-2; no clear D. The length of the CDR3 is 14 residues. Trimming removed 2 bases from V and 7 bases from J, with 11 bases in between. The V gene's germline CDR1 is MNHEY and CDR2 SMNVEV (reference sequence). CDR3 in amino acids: CASSLRLFLGELFF. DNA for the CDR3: TGTGCCAGCAGTTTACGCCTATTCCTCGGGGAGCTGTTTTTT.

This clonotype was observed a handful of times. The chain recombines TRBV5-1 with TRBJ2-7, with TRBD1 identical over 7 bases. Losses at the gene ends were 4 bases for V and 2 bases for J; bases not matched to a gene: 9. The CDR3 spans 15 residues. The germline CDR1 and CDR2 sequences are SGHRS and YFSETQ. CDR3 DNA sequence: TGCGCCAGCAGCATCTCCGGGACAGCTGCCTACGAGCAGTACTTC. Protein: CASSISGTAAYEQYF.

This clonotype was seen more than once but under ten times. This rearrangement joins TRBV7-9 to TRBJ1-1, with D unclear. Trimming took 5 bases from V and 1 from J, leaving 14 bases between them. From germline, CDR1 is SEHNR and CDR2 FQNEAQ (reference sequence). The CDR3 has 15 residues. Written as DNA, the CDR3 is TGTGCCAGCAGCCCCACCGTTCGGGGGAACACTGAAGCTTTCTTT. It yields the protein CASSPTVRGNTEAFF.

CDR3 loop: CASSSFFGGVLGDTQYF. The CDR3 nucleotides read TGTGCCAGCAGCTCCTTTTTCGGGGGAGTCCTTGGAGATACGCAGTATTTT. The rearrangement joins TRBV11-2 to TRBJ2-3, with D perhaps TRBD2 (6 bases). The germline gives CDR1 SGHAT, CDR2 FQNNGV. V lost 4 bases and J lost 5, with 22 bases in between. This CDR3 comprises 17 residues.

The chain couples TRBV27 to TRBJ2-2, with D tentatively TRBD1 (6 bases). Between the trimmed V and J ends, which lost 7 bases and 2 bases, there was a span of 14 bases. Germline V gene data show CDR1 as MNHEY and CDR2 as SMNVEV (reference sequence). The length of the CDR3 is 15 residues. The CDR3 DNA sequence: TGTGCCAGCAATCTCAGGGGCCGTAACACCGGGGAGCTGTTTTTT. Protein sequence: CASNLRGRNTGELFF.

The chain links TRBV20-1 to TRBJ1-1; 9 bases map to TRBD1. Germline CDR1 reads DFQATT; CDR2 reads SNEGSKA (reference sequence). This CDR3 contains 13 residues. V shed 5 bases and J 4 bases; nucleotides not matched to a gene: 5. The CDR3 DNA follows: TGCAGTGCTGTCACAGGGGGCTTCACTGAAGCTTTCTTT. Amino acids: CSAVTGGFTEAFF.

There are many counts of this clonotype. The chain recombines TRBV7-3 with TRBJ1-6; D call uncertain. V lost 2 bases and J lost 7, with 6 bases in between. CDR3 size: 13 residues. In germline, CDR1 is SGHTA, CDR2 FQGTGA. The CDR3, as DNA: TGTGCCAGCAGCTTAGGCGGGAATTCACCCCTCCACTTT. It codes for CASSLGGNSPLHF.

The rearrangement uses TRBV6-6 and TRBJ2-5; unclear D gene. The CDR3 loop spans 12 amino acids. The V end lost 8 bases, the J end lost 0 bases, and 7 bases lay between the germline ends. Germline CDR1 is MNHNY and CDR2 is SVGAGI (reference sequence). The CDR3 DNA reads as TGTGCCAGCGAGGAGTACCAAGAGACCCAGTACTTC. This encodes CASEEYQETQYF.

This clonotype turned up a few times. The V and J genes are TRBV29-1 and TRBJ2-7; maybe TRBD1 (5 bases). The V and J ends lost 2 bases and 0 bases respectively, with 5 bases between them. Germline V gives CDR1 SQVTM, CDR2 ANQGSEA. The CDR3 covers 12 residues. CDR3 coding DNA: TGCAGCGTTGAAACAGGCTCCTACGAGCAGTACTTC. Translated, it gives CSVETGSYEQYF.

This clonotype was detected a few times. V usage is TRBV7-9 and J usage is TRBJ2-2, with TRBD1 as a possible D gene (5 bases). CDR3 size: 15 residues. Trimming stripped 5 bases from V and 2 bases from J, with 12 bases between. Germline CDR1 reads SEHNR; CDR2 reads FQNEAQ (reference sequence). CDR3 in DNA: TGTGCCAGCAGCCTTAAGGACACCAACACCGGGGAGCTGTTTTTT. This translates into CASSLKDTNTGELFF.

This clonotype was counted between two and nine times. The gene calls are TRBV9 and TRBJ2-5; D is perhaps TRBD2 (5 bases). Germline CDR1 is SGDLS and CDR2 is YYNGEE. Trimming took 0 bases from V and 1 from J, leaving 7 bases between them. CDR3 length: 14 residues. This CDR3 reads CASSVAEGQETQYF. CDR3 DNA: TGTGCCAGCAGCGTAGCTGAGGGCCAAGAGACCCAGTACTTC.

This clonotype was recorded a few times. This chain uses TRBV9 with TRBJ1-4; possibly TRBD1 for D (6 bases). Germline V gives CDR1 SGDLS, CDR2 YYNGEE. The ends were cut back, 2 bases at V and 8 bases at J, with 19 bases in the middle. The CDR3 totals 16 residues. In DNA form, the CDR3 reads TGTGCCAGCAGCGTTACGATCGGGACAAGGGGCGAAAAACTGTTTTTT. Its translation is CASSVTIGTRGEKLFF.

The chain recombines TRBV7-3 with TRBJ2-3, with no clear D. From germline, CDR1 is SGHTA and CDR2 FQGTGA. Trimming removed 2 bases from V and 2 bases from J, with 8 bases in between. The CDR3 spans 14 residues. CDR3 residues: CASSLDGYTDTQYF. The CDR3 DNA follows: TGTGCCAGCAGCTTAGACGGGTACACAGATACGCAGTATTTT. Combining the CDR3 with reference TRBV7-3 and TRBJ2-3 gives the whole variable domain GAGVSQTPSNKVTEKGKYVELRCDPISGHTALYWYRQSLGQGPEFLIYFQGTGAADDSGLPNDRFFAVRPEGSVSTLKIQRTERGDSAVYLCASSLDGYTDTQYFGPGTRLTVL.

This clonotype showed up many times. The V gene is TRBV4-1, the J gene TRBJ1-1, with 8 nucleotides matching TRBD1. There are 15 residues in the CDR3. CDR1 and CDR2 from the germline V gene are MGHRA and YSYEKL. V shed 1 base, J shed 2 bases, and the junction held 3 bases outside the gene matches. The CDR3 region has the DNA TGCGCCAGCAGCCAAGGGACAGGGATTAACACTGAAGCTTTCTTT. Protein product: CASSQGTGINTEAFF.

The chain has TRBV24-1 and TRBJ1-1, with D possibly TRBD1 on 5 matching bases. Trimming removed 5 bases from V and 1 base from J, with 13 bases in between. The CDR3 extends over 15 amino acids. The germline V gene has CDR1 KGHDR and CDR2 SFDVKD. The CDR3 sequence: CATSARGEGNTEAFF. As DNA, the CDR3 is TGTGCCACCAGTGCGAGGGGCGAAGGGAACACTGAAGCTTTCTTT.

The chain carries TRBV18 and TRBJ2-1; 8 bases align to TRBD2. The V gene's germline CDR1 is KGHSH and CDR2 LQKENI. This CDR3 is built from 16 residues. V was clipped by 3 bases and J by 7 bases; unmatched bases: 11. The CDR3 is CASSPTGSGVWNEQFF. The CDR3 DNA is TGTGCCAGCTCACCCACGGGTAGCGGGGTCTGGAATGAGCAGTTCTTC.

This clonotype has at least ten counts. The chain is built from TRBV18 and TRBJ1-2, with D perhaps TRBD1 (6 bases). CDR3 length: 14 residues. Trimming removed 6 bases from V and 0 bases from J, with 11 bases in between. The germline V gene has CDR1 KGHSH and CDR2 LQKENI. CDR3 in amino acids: CASSRGQTNYGYTF. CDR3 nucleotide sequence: TGTGCCAGCTCCCGAGGACAGACTAACTATGGCTACACCTTC. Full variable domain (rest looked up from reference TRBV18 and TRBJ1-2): NAGVMQNPRHLVRRRGQEARLRCSPMKGHSHVYWYRQLPEEGLKFMVYLQKENIIDESGMPKERFSAEFPKEGPSILRIQQVVRGDSAAYFCASSRGQTNYGYTFGSGTRLTVV.

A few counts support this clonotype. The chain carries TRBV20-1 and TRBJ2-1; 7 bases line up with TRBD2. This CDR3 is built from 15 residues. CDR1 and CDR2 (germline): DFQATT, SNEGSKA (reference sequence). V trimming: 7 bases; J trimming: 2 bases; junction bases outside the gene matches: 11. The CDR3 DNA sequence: TGCAGTGTAGTCGTGGGGAGCGGGACCTACAATGAGCAGTTCTTC. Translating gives CSVVVGSGTYNEQFF.

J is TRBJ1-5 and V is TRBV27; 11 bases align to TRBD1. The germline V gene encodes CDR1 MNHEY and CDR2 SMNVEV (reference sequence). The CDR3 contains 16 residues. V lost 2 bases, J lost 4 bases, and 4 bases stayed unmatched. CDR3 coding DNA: TGTGCCAGCAGTTTACGGACAGGGGGCAAGAATCAGCCCCAGCATTTT. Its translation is CASSLRTGGKNQPQHF.

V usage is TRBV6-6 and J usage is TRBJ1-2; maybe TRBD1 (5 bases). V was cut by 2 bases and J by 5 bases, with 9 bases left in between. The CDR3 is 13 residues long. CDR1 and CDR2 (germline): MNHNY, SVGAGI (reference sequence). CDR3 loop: CASSYVGAYGYTF. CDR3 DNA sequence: TGTGCCAGCAGTTACGTCGGGGCTTATGGCTACACCTTC.

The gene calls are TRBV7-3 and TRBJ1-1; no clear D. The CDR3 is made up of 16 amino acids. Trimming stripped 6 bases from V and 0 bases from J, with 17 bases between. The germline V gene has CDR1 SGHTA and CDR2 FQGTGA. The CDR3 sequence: CASRPNGGPLNTEAFF. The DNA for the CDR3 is TGTGCCAGCAGACCCAACGGCGGTCCTCTGAACACTGAAGCTTTCTTT.

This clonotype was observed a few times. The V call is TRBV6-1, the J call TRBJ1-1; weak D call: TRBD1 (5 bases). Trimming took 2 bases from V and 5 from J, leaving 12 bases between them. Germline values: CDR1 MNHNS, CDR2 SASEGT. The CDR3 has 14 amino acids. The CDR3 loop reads CASSESQGWTEAFF. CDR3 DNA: TGTGCCAGCAGTGAAAGTCAGGGTTGGACTGAAGCTTTCTTT.